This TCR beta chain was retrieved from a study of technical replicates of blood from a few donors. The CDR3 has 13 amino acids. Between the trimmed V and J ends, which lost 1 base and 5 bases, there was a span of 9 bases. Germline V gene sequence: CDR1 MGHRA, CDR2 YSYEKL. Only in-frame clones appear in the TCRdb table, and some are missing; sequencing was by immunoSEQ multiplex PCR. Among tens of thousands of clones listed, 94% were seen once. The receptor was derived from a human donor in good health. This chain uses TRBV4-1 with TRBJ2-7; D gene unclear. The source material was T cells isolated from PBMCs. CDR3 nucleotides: TGCGCCAGCAGCCAAGTAGGAGTCGACGAGCAGTACTTC. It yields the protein CASSQVGVDEQYF.